One sample yielded the 21 T cell receptor beta chains listed below, sequenced in a study of blood T cell repertoires in COVID-19. Some clones are missing from TCRdb's copy, which holds only in-frame ones; the method was immunoSEQ multiplex PCR. The sample has about 52,000 clones; about 90% are singletons. Material: peripheral blood. These receptors all come from a human donor in a cohort sampled during active COVID-19.

The CDR3 here is CASSRSGVTSGTDTQYF. CDR3 nucleotides: TGTGCCAGCAGTCGTTCAGGGGTGACCTCGGGCACAGATACGCAGTATTTT. The V gene is TRBV27, the J gene TRBJ2-3, with a possible D match to TRBD1 (6 bases). There are 17 residues in the CDR3. V was cut by 5 bases and J by 1 base, with 19 bases left in between. Germline V gives CDR1 MNHEY, CDR2 SMNVEV (reference sequence).

The chain recombines TRBV11-2 with TRBJ1-5, with D perhaps TRBD1 (6 bases). Trimming took off 0 bases at V and 7 bases at J, with 10 bases between the two ends. In germline, CDR1 is SGHAT, CDR2 FQNNGV. The CDR3 covers 14 residues. CDR3 protein: CASSLDRRGQPQHF. CDR3 sequence (DNA): TGTGCCAGCAGCTTAGACCGTAGGGGGCAGCCCCAGCATTTT.

This chain connects TRBV2 to TRBJ1-5; no clear D gene. Trimming cost V 6 bases and J 4 bases, with 13 bases left between them. Per the germline V gene, CDR1 is SNHLY and CDR2 is FYNNEI. The CDR3 contains 14 residues. CDR3 loop: CASRPGSGNQPQHF. For the CDR3, the DNA is TGTGCCAGCAGGCCCGGATCGGGGAATCAGCCCCAGCATTTT. Full variable domain (outside the CDR3, taken from reference TRBV2 and TRBJ1-5): EPEVTQTPSHQVTQMGQEVILRCVPISNHLYFYWYRQILGQKVEFLVSFYNNEISEKSEIFDDQFSVERPDGSNFTLKIRSTKLEDSAMYFCASRPGSGNQPQHFGDGTRLSIL.

The chain carries TRBV7-3 and TRBJ2-7; D possibly corresponds to TRBD1 (7 bases). Looked up from germline, CDR1 is SGHTA and CDR2 is FQGTGA. The CDR3 extends over 14 amino acids. The germline V and J ends were trimmed by 2 bases and 5 bases, with 13 bases remaining between them. CDR3 nucleotide sequence: TGTGCCAGCAGCTTAGGAGGGGGCATCGACGAGCAGTACTTC. This translates into CASSLGGGIDEQYF.

This clone has more than one count but fewer than ten. This rearrangement joins TRBV19 to TRBJ1-4; possibly TRBD1 for D (5 bases). V was clipped by 5 bases and J by 6 bases, with 16 bases between them. Germline loops: CDR1 LNHDA, CDR2 SQIVND (reference sequence). The CDR3 is made up of 15 amino acids. Here the CDR3 reads CASSPLGGTHEKLFF. The CDR3 nucleotides read TGTGCCAGTAGTCCCCTGGGGGGGACCCATGAAAAACTGTTTTTT.

This chain uses TRBV27 with TRBJ1-1; D possibly corresponds to TRBD1 (6 bases). This CDR3 has 15 amino acids. CDR1 and CDR2 (germline): MNHEY, SMNVEV (reference sequence). Trimming pared 0 bases from V and 0 bases from J, leaving 8 bases between. The CDR3 DNA reads TGTGCCAGCAGTTTATCTTGGGACATGAACACTGAAGCTTTCTTT. This encodes CASSLSWDMNTEAFF.

CDR3 DNA: TGTGCCAGCAGTAACCCGGGACAGGGGCCTGAGCAGTTCTTC. It codes for CASSNPGQGPEQFF. This sequence joins TRBV6-5 and TRBJ2-1, with 10 bases that match TRBD1. Germline assignment: CDR1 MNHEY and CDR2 SVGAGI. Unmatched junction bases numbered 7, after V lost 5 bases and J lost 9 bases. The CDR3 is 14 amino acids.

The genes are TRBV18 and TRBJ2-1; possible D gene TRBD2, 6 bases. Germline assignment: CDR1 KGHSH and CDR2 LQKENI. The CDR3 spans 14 residues. Trimming stripped 3 bases from V and 4 bases from J, with 10 bases between. The CDR3 loop reads CASSPGTQYNEQFF. CDR3 nucleotides: TGTGCCAGCTCACCCGGGACTCAATACAATGAGCAGTTCTTC.

The chain links TRBV28 to TRBJ1-2; 8 bases match TRBD1. This CDR3 is 14 amino acids long. CDR1 MDHEN and CDR2 SYDVKM come from the germline V gene. The trim removed 6 bases at V and 1 base at J, leaving 4 bases unmatched. The CDR3 region has the DNA TGTGCCAGCAGGAGACAGGGGAATAACTATGGCTACACCTTC. Protein sequence: CASRRQGNNYGYTF.

The chain has TRBV7-9 and TRBJ2-2; no clear D gene. The V gene's germline CDR1 is SEHNR and CDR2 FQNEAQ (reference sequence). Trimming removed 5 bases from V and 6 bases from J, with 10 bases in between. The CDR3 is 13 residues long. As DNA, the CDR3 is TGTGCCAGCAGCCCAGACATCTCCGGGGAGCTGTTTTTT. Translating gives CASSPDISGELFF.

The chain joins TRBV27 to TRBJ2-5; D possibly corresponds to TRBD2 (5 bases). This CDR3 is built from 14 residues. Germline V gene lookup returns CDR1 MNHEY and CDR2 SMNVEV (reference sequence). Trimming shortened V by 6 bases and J by 5 bases, and 16 bases separated the two germline ends. This CDR3 is CASSPQTITETQYF. CDR3 coding DNA: TGTGCCAGCAGCCCCCAGACTATTACCGAGACCCAGTACTTC.

This chain links TRBV6-1 with TRBJ2-3, with TRBD1 as a possible D gene (6 bases). The germline gives CDR1 MNHNS, CDR2 SASEGT. V dropped 0 bases and J dropped 2 bases, with 15 bases sitting between them. The CDR3 sequence is 17 residues long. The CDR3 loop is CASSEADRPSVTDTQYF. DNA for the CDR3: TGTGCCAGCAGTGAAGCCGACAGGCCCTCTGTCACAGATACGCAGTATTTT.

This chain links TRBV5-4 with TRBJ2-2, with TRBD2 matching over 14 bases. CDR3 length: 16 amino acids. V was pared by 4 bases and J by 6 bases, with 5 bases of the junction left unmatched. Germline CDR1 reads SGHNT; CDR2 reads YYREEE (reference sequence). The CDR3: CASSPGLAGVAGELFF. The CDR3 DNA reads as TGTGCCAGCAGCCCGGGACTAGCGGGAGTCGCCGGGGAGCTGTTTTTT.

The V and J genes are TRBV18 and TRBJ2-1; 9 bases match TRBD2. The CDR3 spans 18 residues. Germline values: CDR1 KGHSH, CDR2 LQKENI. The V gene end was trimmed by 3 bases and the J gene end by 2 bases; junction bases not matched to a gene: 11. The CDR3 here is CASSPRGGGSNTYNEQFF. Written as DNA, the CDR3 is TGTGCCAGCTCACCGCGCGGGGGGGGGTCAAACACCTACAATGAGCAGTTCTTC.

The chain employs TRBV5-6 and TRBJ1-2, with D perhaps TRBD1 (5 bases). Germline lookup yields CDR1 SGHDT and CDR2 YYEEEE. V lost 0 bases, J lost 4 bases, and 10 bases lay in between. The CDR3 runs 14 residues. In DNA, the CDR3 is TGTGCCAGCAGCTTGGTAGGGGCTAGCTATGGCTACACCTTC. Translation: CASSLVGASYGYTF.

This chain joins TRBV5-1 and TRBJ2-5; 14 bases line up with TRBD2. CDR3 length equals 18 residues. Trimming took 0 bases from V and 5 from J; bases not matched to a gene: 9. Per the germline V gene, CDR1 is SGHRS and CDR2 is YFSETQ. This chain's CDR3 is CASSLAQGLAGELETQYF. The CDR3 DNA reads TGCGCCAGCAGCTTGGCACAGGGACTAGCGGGAGAACTGGAGACCCAGTACTTC. Combining the CDR3 with reference TRBV5-1 and TRBJ2-5 gives the whole variable domain KAGVTQTPRYLIKTRGQQVTLSCSPISGHRSVSWYQQTPGQGLQFLFEYFSETQRNKGNFPGRFSGRQFSNSRSEMNVSTLELGDSALYLCASSLAQGLAGELETQYFGPGTRLLVL.

The chain joins TRBV12-3 or TRBV12-4 to TRBJ1-1; no clear D gene. Trimming removed 7 bases at V and 5 bases at J, with 11 bases between. The CDR3 sequence is 12 residues long. Here the CDR3 reads CASTNPGTEAFF. The CDR3 nucleotides are TGTGCCAGCACCAACCCGGGGACTGAAGCTTTCTTT.

The CDR3 coding sequence is TGTGCCTGGAACGGAGATAGCGGGAACACCGGGGAGCTGTTTTTT. Residues: CAWNGDSGNTGELFF. The chain joins TRBV30 to TRBJ2-2; possible D gene TRBD2, 6 bases. Trimming removed 4 bases from V and 1 base from J, with 13 bases in between. CDR3 size: 15 residues. Germline V gene data show CDR1 as GTSNPN and CDR2 as SVGIG (reference sequence).

The rearrangement links TRBV30 to TRBJ2-2; no definite D call. Germline CDR1 GTSNPN, CDR2 SVGIG (reference sequence). The CDR3 extends over 12 amino acids. Trimming took off 2 bases at V and 4 bases at J, with 5 bases between the two ends. The CDR3 DNA reads TGTGCCTGGAGTCATTCCACCGGGGAGCTGTTTTTT. Translating gives CAWSHSTGELFF.

This clone was seen once. The rearrangement uses TRBV6-5 and TRBJ1-2; 7 positions agree with TRBD1. J gave up 0 bases and V 8 bases, and 3 bases lay outside the gene matches. This CDR3 is 13 amino acids long. Germline V gives CDR1 MNHEY, CDR2 SVGAGI. CDR3 nucleotides: TGTGCCAGCGGGGACAGAGCTAACTATGGCTACACCTTC. It yields the protein CASGDRANYGYTF.

The V call is TRBV30, the J call TRBJ1-1; D ambiguous. This CDR3 is built from 13 residues. Germline CDR1 reads GTSNPN; CDR2 reads SVGIG (reference sequence). V was cut by 8 bases and J by 5 bases, with 18 bases left in between. The CDR3: CAAPGARSTEAFF. CDR3 in DNA: TGTGCCGCCCCGGGAGCCCGGTCGACTGAAGCTTTCTTT.